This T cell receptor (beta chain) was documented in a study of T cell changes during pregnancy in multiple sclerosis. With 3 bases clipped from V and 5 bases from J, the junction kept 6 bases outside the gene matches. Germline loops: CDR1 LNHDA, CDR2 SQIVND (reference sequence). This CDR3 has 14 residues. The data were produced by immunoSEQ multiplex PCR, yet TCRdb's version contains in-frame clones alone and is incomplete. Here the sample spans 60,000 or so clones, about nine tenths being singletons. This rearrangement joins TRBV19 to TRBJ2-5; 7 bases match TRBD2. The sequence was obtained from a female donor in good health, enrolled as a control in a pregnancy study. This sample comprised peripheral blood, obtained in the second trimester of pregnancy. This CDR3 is CASSIGTTPETQYF. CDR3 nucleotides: TGTGCCAGTAGTATCGGGACTACGCCGGAGACCCAGTACTTC.